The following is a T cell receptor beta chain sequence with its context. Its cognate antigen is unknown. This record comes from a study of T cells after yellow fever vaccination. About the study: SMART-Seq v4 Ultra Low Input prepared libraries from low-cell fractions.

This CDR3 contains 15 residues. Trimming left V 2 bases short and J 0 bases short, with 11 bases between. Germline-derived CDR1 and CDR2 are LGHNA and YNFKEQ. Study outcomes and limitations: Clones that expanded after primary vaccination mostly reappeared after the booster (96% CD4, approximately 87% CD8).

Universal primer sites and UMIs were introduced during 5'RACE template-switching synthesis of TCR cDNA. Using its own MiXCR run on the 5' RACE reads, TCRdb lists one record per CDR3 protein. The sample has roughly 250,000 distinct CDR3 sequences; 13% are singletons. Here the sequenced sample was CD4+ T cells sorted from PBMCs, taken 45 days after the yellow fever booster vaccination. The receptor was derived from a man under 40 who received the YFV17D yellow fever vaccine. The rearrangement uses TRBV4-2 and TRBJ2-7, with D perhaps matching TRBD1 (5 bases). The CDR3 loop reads CASSQRRDSSYEQYF. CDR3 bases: TGTGCCAGCAGCCAACGGCGAGACAGCTCCTACGAGCAGTACTTC.